The 10 T cell receptor beta chains reported below all come from one sample, sequenced in a study of T cells in Graves' hyperthyroidism and ophthalmopathy. Amplified regions were TCR beta CDR3 sequences from RNA transcripts. The study used the HTBI primer set for a first-round RT-PCR of the TCR CDR3. TCRdb passed the multiplex PCR reads through MiXCR, listing each CDR3 protein once. The profile shows a few hundred thousand distinct CDR3 sequences, around a sixth of them singletons. The sample was blood. These receptors were obtained from a woman in her thirties with Graves' hyperthyroidism.

The table lists this clonotype with many counts. The gene calls are TRBV6-5 and TRBJ2-7; 8 nucleotides agree with TRBD2. V dropped 2 bases and J dropped 3; count of bases not matched to a gene: 6. The CDR3 spans 15 residues. Germline CDR1 is MNHEY and CDR2 is SVGAGI. Written as DNA, the CDR3 is TGTGCCAGCAGTTACGAGAAAAGCGGGAGCTACGAGCAGTACTTC. It codes for CASSYEKSGSYEQYF.

This clonotype has just a few counts. The chain has TRBV24-1 and TRBJ2-7, with D possibly TRBD2 on 6 matching bases. The CDR3 has 13 amino acids. CDR1 and CDR2 from the germline V gene are KGHDR and SFDVKD. Trimming pared 5 bases from V and 3 bases from J, leaving 10 bases between. The CDR3 loop reads CATSGGVGYEQYF. DNA of the CDR3: TGTGCCACCAGTGGCGGGGTCGGCTACGAGCAGTACTTC.

The V and J genes are TRBV12-3 or TRBV12-4 and TRBJ1-2; TRBD1 is a possible D gene (6 bases). V was cut by 5 bases and J by 7 bases, with 26 bases left in between. CDR3 length: 17 amino acids. This CDR3 is CASSADGGGTRGGGYTF. CDR3 coding DNA: TGTGCCAGCAGTGCCGATGGGGGCGGGACCAGGGGTGGTGGCTACACCTTC.

CDR3 bases: TGCGCCAGCAGCCAAGTTGGGACAGGGGTAAACGAGCAGTACTTC. The encoded protein is CASSQVGTGVNEQYF. The rearrangement joins TRBV4-1 to TRBJ2-7, with 10 bases matching TRBD1. CDR1 and CDR2 from the germline V gene are MGHRA and YSYEKL. The CDR3 has 15 residues. J gave up 5 bases and V 1 base, and 5 bases lay outside the gene matches.

This clonotype was detected ten times or more. CDR3 nucleotide sequence: TGTGCCTGCAGCATTACGGCGGTCAGCACAGATACGCAGTATTTT. It translates to CACSITAVSTDTQYF. The chain uses TRBV30 and TRBJ2-3; D unresolved. V gave up 6 bases and J gave up 0 bases, with 16 bases separating them. The V gene's germline CDR1 is GTSNPN and CDR2 SVGIG (reference sequence). This CDR3 comprises 15 residues.

On this clonotype itself: A much larger clonotype is one base distant, so this may be a read error. No conserved phenylalanine or tryptophan ends this CDR3, so it is likely a read error. As DNA, the CDR3 is TGTGCCAGCAGTTCGACAGGGCCACACGAGCAGTACCTC. This encodes CASSSTGPHEQYL. The V call is TRBV12-3 or TRBV12-4, the J call TRBJ2-7, with 7 bases aligning to TRBD1. V gave up 4 bases and J gave up 5 bases; unmatched junction bases: 5. The CDR3 runs 13 residues.

This clonotype was found a few times. The chain links TRBV20-1 to TRBJ1-5; unclear D gene. V lost 6 bases to trimming and J lost 0 bases, with 30 bases between them. Looked up from germline, CDR1 is DFQATT and CDR2 is SNEGSKA (reference sequence). This CDR3 is built from 20 residues. In nucleotides, the CDR3 is TGCAGTGCCAGACATACGGGGAGTGACATACCTTTTAATAGCAATCAGCCCCAGCATTTT. It codes for CSARHTGSDIPFNSNQPQHF.

The sample holds many counts of this clonotype. DNA of the CDR3: TGTGCCAGCAGCTTACGTTGGGACCCCCTGAGTATTCAGTACTTC. This encodes CASSLRWDPLSIQYF. The V gene is TRBV11-1, the J gene TRBJ2-4; D is possibly TRBD1 or TRBD2 (5 bases each). The V gene lost 2 bases and the J gene lost 10 bases, with 18 bases spanning the gap. The CDR3 covers 15 residues. Germline values: CDR1 SGHAT, CDR2 FQDESV (reference sequence).

This clonotype was recorded many times. The rearrangement joins TRBV20-1 to TRBJ2-7; TRBD1 might be the D (6 bases). The CDR3 covers 13 residues. Germline lookup yields CDR1 DFQATT and CDR2 SNEGSKA (reference sequence). V lost 5 bases and J 2 bases, leaving 13 bases between the germline ends. CDR3 sequence reads: CSAPQTGTYEQYF. CDR3 in DNA: TGCAGTGCTCCCCAGACAGGAACCTACGAGCAGTACTTC.

This clonotype was observed many times. The chain recombines TRBV29-1 with TRBJ2-2; possible D gene TRBD1, 5 bases. Trimming took 3 bases from V and 2 from J, leaving 7 bases between them. The CDR3 spans 13 residues. Germline values: CDR1 SQVTM, CDR2 ANQGSEA. The CDR3 loop is CSVDGQNTGELFF. For the CDR3, the DNA is TGCAGCGTTGACGGACAAAACACCGGGGAGCTGTTTTTT.